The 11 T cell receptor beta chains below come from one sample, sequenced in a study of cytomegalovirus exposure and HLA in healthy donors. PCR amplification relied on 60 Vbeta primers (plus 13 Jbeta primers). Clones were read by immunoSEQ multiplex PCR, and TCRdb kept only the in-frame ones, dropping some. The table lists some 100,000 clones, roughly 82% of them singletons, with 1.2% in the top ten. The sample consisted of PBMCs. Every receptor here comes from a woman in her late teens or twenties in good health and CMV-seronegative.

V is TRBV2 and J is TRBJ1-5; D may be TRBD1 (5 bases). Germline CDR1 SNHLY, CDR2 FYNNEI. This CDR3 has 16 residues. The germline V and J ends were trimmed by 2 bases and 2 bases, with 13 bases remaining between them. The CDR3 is CASSERRGRGNQPQHF. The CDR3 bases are TGTGCCAGCAGTGAACGTAGGGGCAGAGGCAATCAGCCCCAGCATTTT.

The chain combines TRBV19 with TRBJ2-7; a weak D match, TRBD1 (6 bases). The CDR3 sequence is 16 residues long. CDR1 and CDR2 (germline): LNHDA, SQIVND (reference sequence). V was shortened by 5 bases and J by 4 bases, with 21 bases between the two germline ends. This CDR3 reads CASSSTSTGFVYEQYF. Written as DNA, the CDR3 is TGTGCCAGTAGTTCAACGTCCACAGGGTTCGTTTACGAGCAGTACTTC.

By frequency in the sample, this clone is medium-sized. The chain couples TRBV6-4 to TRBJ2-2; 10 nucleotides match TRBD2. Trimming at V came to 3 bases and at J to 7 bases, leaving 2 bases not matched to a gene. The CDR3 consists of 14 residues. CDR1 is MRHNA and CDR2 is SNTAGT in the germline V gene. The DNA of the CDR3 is TGTGCCAGCAGTGAGGCTAGCGGGAGCGGGGAGCTGTTTTTT. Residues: CASSEASGSGELFF.

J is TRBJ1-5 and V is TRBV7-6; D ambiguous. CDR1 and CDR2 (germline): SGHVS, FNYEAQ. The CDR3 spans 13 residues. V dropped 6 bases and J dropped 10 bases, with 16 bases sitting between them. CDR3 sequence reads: CASSPGHGSPQHF. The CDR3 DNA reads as TGTGCCAGCAGTCCGGGCCATGGGAGCCCCCAGCATTTT.

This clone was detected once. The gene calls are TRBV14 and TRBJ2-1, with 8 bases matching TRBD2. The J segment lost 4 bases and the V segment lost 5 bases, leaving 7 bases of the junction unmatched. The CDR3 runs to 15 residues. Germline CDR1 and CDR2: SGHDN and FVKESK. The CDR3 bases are TGTGCCAGCAGCTATAGCGGGACCTTTTACAATGAGCAGTTCTTC. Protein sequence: CASSYSGTFYNEQFF.

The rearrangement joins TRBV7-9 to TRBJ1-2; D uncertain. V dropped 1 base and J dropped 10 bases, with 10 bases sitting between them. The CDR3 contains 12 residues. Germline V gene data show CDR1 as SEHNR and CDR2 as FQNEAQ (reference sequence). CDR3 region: CASSLVVGDYTF. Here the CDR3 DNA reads TGTGCCAGCAGCTTAGTCGTCGGTGACTACACCTTC. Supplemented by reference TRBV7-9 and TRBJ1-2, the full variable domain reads DTGVSQNPRHKITKRGQNVTFRCDPISEHNRLYWYRQTLGQGPEFLTYFQNEAQLEKSRLLSDRFSAERPKGSFSTLEIQRTEQGDSAMYLCASSLVVGDYTFGSGTRLTVV.

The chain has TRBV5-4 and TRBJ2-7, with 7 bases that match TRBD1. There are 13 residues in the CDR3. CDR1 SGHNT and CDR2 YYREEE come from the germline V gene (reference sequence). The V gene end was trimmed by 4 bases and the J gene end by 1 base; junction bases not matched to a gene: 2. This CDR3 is CASSRQGSYEQYF. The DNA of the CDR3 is TGTGCCAGCAGCAGACAGGGATCCTACGAGCAGTACTTC. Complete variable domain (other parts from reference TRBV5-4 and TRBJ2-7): ETGVTQSPTHLIKTRGQQVTLRCSSQSGHNTVSWYQQALGQGPQFIFQYYREEENGRGNFPPRFSGLQFPNYSSELNVNALELDDSALYLCASSRQGSYEQYFGPGTRLTVT.

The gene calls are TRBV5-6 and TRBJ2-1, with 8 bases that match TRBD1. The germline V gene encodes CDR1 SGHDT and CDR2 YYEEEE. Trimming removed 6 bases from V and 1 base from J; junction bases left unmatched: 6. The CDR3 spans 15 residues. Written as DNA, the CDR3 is TGTGCCAGCATCCCAGGGGGCGGATCCTACAATGAGCAGTTCTTC. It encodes CASIPGGGSYNEQFF.

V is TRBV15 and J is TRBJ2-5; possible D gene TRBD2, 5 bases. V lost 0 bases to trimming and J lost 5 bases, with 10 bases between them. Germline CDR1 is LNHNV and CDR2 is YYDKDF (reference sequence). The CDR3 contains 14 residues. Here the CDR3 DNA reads TGTGCCACCAGCAGAGATCGGACTGAGGAGACCCAGTACTTC. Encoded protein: CATSRDRTEETQYF.

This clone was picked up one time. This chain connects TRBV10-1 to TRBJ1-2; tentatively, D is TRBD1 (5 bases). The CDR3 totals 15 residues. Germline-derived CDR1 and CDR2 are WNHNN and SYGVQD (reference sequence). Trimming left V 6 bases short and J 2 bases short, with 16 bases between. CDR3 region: CASRDPTDRNYGYTF. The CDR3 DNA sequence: TGCGCCAGCAGAGACCCCACCGACAGAAACTATGGCTACACCTTC.

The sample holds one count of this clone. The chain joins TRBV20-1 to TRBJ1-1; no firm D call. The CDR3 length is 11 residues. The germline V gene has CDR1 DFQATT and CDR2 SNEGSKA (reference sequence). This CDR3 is CRVSQNTEAFF. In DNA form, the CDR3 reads TGCAGGGTCAGTCAGAACACTGAAGCTTTCTTT.